A single sample is the source of the 23 T cell receptor beta chains below, sequenced in a study of PD-1 blockade in mismatch repair-deficient tumors. Clones were read by immunoSEQ multiplex PCR, and TCRdb kept only the in-frame ones, dropping some. In the table there are about 84,000 clones, 65% to 85% of which are singletons. Specimen: peripheral blood, collected 12 weeks after starting pembrolizumab. The source of these receptors is an adult with mismatch repair-deficient cancer.

The gene calls are TRBV2 and TRBJ1-5, with D maybe TRBD1 (5 bases). The CDR3 runs 14 residues. CDR1 is SNHLY, CDR2 FYNNEI, per germline. V lost 3 bases and J lost 5, with 11 bases in between. The CDR3 here is CASSDKRDDQPQHF. The CDR3 DNA sequence: TGTGCCAGCAGTGACAAGAGGGACGATCAGCCCCAGCATTTT.

The chain couples TRBV5-1 to TRBJ1-1; D is ambiguous. Deletions cut 6 bases from V and 1 base from J, with 13 bases between. From germline, CDR1 is SGHRS and CDR2 YFSETQ. The CDR3 is 14 residues long. The CDR3 coding sequence is TGCGCCAGCACGTTGGGGTTTCAGAACACTGAAGCTTTCTTT. It codes for CASTLGFQNTEAFF. The variable domain in full, with the rest retrieved from reference TRBV5-1 and TRBJ1-1, is KAGVTQTPRYLIKTRGQQVTLSCSPISGHRSVSWYQQTPGQGLQFLFEYFSETQRNKGNFPGRFSGRQFSNSRSEMNVSTLELGDSALYLCASTLGFQNTEAFFGQGTRLTVV.

In this sample, this clone turned up a few times. This chain uses TRBV6-6 with TRBJ1-2; D possibly corresponds to TRBD1 (5 bases). There are 13 residues in the CDR3. Germline CDR1 reads MNHNY; CDR2 reads SVGAGI (reference sequence). V lost 5 bases to trimming and J lost 6 bases, with 13 bases between them. This CDR3 is CASSPLMTDGYTF. The CDR3 DNA reads TGTGCCAGCAGTCCCCTAATGACAGATGGCTACACCTTC.

The chain uses TRBV10-3 and TRBJ2-7; 13 bases match TRBD2. The CDR3 runs to 18 residues. J was trimmed by 2 bases and V by 3 bases; bases with no gene match: 10. Germline V gene sequence: CDR1 ENHRY, CDR2 SYGVKD. The CDR3 spells CAISDPRTSGSEPYEQYF. The CDR3 bases are TGTGCCATCAGTGACCCCCGGACTAGCGGGAGTGAGCCCTACGAGCAGTACTTC.

This rearrangement joins TRBV7-9 to TRBJ2-5; possible D gene TRBD1, 5 bases. Germline V gene lookup returns CDR1 SEHNR and CDR2 FQNEAQ (reference sequence). The CDR3 consists of 14 residues. Between the trimmed V and J ends, which lost 5 bases and 4 bases, there was a span of 14 bases. The CDR3, as DNA: TGTGCCAGCAGCCCTCCGACAGCCGCAGAGACCCAGTACTTC. It is translated as CASSPPTAAETQYF.

The V gene is TRBV30, the J gene TRBJ1-2; D remains unclear. V lost 2 bases and J 0 bases, leaving 7 bases between the germline ends. The CDR3 contains 13 residues. Germline V lookup: CDR1 GTSNPN, CDR2 SVGIG (reference sequence). The CDR3 is CAWSPQANYGYTF. The DNA for the CDR3 is TGTGCCTGGAGTCCTCAGGCTAACTATGGCTACACCTTC.

The J gene is TRBJ2-1, the V gene TRBV12-5; possibly TRBD2 for D (6 bases). From germline, CDR1 is LGHNT and CDR2 FRNRAP. The V gene lost 6 bases and the J gene lost 3 bases, with 15 bases spanning the gap. The CDR3 loop spans 15 amino acids. CDR3 bases: TGTGCTAGTGGCCGGGGGACTGAGGGCTACAATGAGCAGTTCTTC. This sequence encodes CASGRGTEGYNEQFF. Based on the CDR3 plus reference TRBV12-5 and TRBJ2-1, the full variable domain is DARVTQTPRHKVTEMGQEVTMRCQPILGHNTVFWYRQTMMQGLELLAYFRNRAPLDDSGMPKDRFSAEMPDATLATLKIQPSEPRDSAVYFCASGRGTEGYNEQFFGPGTRLTVL.

The J gene is TRBJ2-7, the V gene TRBV19; 11 nucleotides match TRBD2. From germline, CDR1 is LNHDA and CDR2 SQIVND (reference sequence). The CDR3 is 15 residues long. The J segment lost 7 bases and the V segment lost 3 bases, leaving 8 bases of the junction unmatched. CDR3 region: CASSIHSGTSGEQYF. The CDR3 DNA reads as TGTGCCAGTAGTATCCACTCAGGGACTAGCGGAGAGCAGTACTTC.

V usage is TRBV4-2 and J usage is TRBJ2-7, with 7 positions matching TRBD2. This CDR3 is 16 amino acids long. Trimming cost V 0 bases and J 5 bases; bases outside gene matches: 10. CDR1 and CDR2 (germline): LGHNA, YNFKEQ. In DNA form, the CDR3 reads TGTGCCAGCAGCCAAGAACAGTGGACTAGGTCCCACGAGCAGTACTTC. Protein: CASSQEQWTRSHEQYF.

This clone has more than one count but fewer than ten. CDR3 residues: CASSLGAGEAFF. In DNA form, the CDR3 reads TGTGCCAGCAGCTTAGGGGCAGGGGAAGCTTTCTTT. This chain uses TRBV7-9 with TRBJ1-1; weak D call: TRBD1 (5 bases). This CDR3 spans 12 amino acids. Deletions cut 1 base from V and 8 bases from J, with 8 bases between. The V gene's germline CDR1 is SEHNR and CDR2 FQNEAQ (reference sequence).

J is TRBJ2-7 and V is TRBV15, with a possible D match to TRBD1 (6 bases). The CDR3 loop spans 13 amino acids. The V and J ends lost 3 bases and 6 bases respectively, with 12 bases between them. In germline, CDR1 is LNHNV, CDR2 YYDKDF (reference sequence). CDR3 nucleotides: TGTGCCACCAGCAGGGGGGCGGGTGGCGAGCAGTACTTC. Its translation: CATSRGAGGEQYF.

V is TRBV19 and J is TRBJ2-6, with a possible D match to TRBD1 (5 bases). The V end was cut by 5 bases, the J end by 1 base, with 9 bases between. From germline, CDR1 is LNHDA and CDR2 SQIVND (reference sequence). The CDR3 is made up of 15 amino acids. CDR3 loop: CASSVTGSGANVLTF. CDR3 sequence (DNA): TGTGCCAGTAGTGTAACAGGATCTGGGGCCAACGTCCTGACTTTC.

This chain connects TRBV5-6 to TRBJ1-5; 7 bases fit TRBD1. The V gene end was trimmed by 0 bases and the J gene end by 5 bases; junction bases not matched to a gene: 8. Germline CDR1 reads SGHDT; CDR2 reads YYEEEE. CDR3 length: 16 residues. The CDR3 is CASSLGPGTADQPQHF. CDR3 nucleotides: TGTGCCAGCAGCTTGGGACCGGGGACAGCGGATCAGCCCCAGCATTTT.

The chain recombines TRBV4-3 with TRBJ2-1, with D possibly TRBD2 on 6 matching bases. Germline-derived CDR1 and CDR2 are LGHNA and YSLEER. Deletions cut 0 bases from V and 5 bases from J, with 11 bases between. This CDR3 spans 15 amino acids. CDR3 DNA sequence: TGCGCCAGCAGCCAAGAGGGACTCACCGACAATGAGCAGTTCTTC. It translates to CASSQEGLTDNEQFF.

Here the CDR3 reads CASSPRLAVSTDTQYF. For the CDR3, the DNA is TGTGCCAGCAGCCCCCGGCTAGCGGTTAGCACAGATACGCAGTATTTT. The chain has TRBV7-8 and TRBJ2-3; 7 bases are a match to TRBD2. The germline gives CDR1 SGHVS, CDR2 FQNEAQ. The V gene end was trimmed by 5 bases and the J gene end by 0 bases; junction bases not matched to a gene: 8. The CDR3 runs to 16 residues.

The rearrangement links TRBV5-6 to TRBJ1-5; maybe TRBD1 (6 bases). Trimming stripped 0 bases from V and 2 bases from J, with 9 bases between. Germline V lookup: CDR1 SGHDT, CDR2 YYEEEE. The CDR3 length is 15 residues. CDR3 region: CASSLAGAGNQPQHF. As DNA, the CDR3 is TGTGCCAGCAGCTTGGCGGGGGCTGGCAATCAGCCCCAGCATTTT.

V and J are TRBV7-2 and TRBJ2-7; no clear D. The V gene lost 1 base and the J gene lost 9 bases, with 22 bases spanning the gap. Germline values: CDR1 SGHTA, CDR2 FQGNSA. The CDR3 is 16 residues long. The CDR3 sequence is CASSLGSKRWDWWQYF. The CDR3 DNA reads as TGTGCCAGCAGCTTAGGATCAAAACGGTGGGATTGGTGGCAGTACTTC.

The CDR3 here is CASSSYRGPYNEQFF. The CDR3, as DNA: TGTGCCAGCAGTTCCTACAGGGGGCCCTACAATGAGCAGTTCTTC. This chain uses TRBV11-2 with TRBJ2-1; 9 nucleotides match TRBD1. The CDR3 is 15 amino acids. Germline-derived CDR1 and CDR2 are SGHAT and FQNNGV. Germline trimming cut 6 bases from V and 2 bases from J; bases unmatched to any gene: 5.

This sequence joins TRBV7-9 and TRBJ1-1, with D unresolved. With 4 bases removed from V and 0 bases from J, the gap between germline ends came to 6 bases. Germline lookup yields CDR1 SEHNR and CDR2 FQNEAQ (reference sequence). This CDR3 contains 13 residues. The CDR3 reads CASSSGVNTEAFF. As DNA, the CDR3 is TGTGCCAGCAGCTCGGGAGTGAACACTGAAGCTTTCTTT. Full variable domain (missing parts from reference TRBV7-9 and TRBJ1-1): DTGVSQNPRHKITKRGQNVTFRCDPISEHNRLYWYRQTLGQGPEFLTYFQNEAQLEKSRLLSDRFSAERPKGSFSTLEIQRTEQGDSAMYLCASSSGVNTEAFFGQGTRLTVV.

The rearrangement joins TRBV5-1 to TRBJ1-2; TRBD1 matches 9 bases. V trimming: 4 bases; J trimming: 6 bases; junction bases outside the gene matches: 7. The V gene's germline CDR1 is SGHRS and CDR2 YFSETQ. The CDR3 is 14 residues long. The CDR3: CASSPGQGWDGYTF. For the CDR3, the DNA is TGCGCCAGCAGCCCAGGACAGGGGTGGGATGGCTACACCTTC. Filled out from reference TRBV5-1 and TRBJ1-2, the complete variable domain reads KAGVTQTPRYLIKTRGQQVTLSCSPISGHRSVSWYQQTPGQGLQFLFEYFSETQRNKGNFPGRFSGRQFSNSRSEMNVSTLELGDSALYLCASSPGQGWDGYTFGSGTRLTVV.

The J gene is TRBJ2-7, the V gene TRBV6-5; the match to TRBD2 covers 8 bases. CDR3 length: 16 amino acids. Germline CDR1 and CDR2: MNHEY and SVGAGI. J lost 6 bases, V lost 0 bases, and 10 bases had no gene match. The CDR3 nucleotides are TGTGCCAGCAGTTACTCGCGGACTAGCCTCCCCTCCGAGCAGTACTTC. Its protein is CASSYSRTSLPSEQYF.

The chain couples TRBV11-3 to TRBJ2-1, with TRBD2 matching 10 bases. The CDR3 contains 16 residues. The germline gives CDR1 SGHNT, CDR2 YENEEA. V gave up 4 bases and J gave up 5 bases; unmatched junction bases: 8. CDR3 residues: CASSSSGTSVNNEQFF. The CDR3 DNA reads as TGTGCCAGCAGCTCCTCCGGGACTAGCGTTAACAATGAGCAGTTCTTC.

This clone was seen a single time. V gene TRBV7-9 combines with J gene TRBJ2-3, with a weak D call TRBD1 (5 bases). Trimming took 5 bases from V and 3 from J, leaving 9 bases between them. CDR3 size: 13 residues. In germline, CDR1 is SEHNR, CDR2 FQNEAQ (reference sequence). CDR3 in DNA: TGTGCCAGCAGCGTCCGACAGACAGATACGCAGTATTTT. It specifies CASSVRQTDTQYF.